This TCR beta chain comes out of a study of regulatory T cells in long-lasting Graves disease. Study context: Prior antithyroid drug treatment in newly diagnosed Graves' patients lasted under 3 months.

Per germline, CDR1 KGHDR and CDR2 SFDVKD. The V and J ends lost 4 bases and 2 bases, in that order; junction bases with no gene match: 9. The CDR3 has 16 amino acids. Time point here: newly diagnosed GD, antithyroid drugs for less than 3 months. PBMC-derived RNA was used for the TCR library. Study findings and constraints: A limited number of samples was an acknowledged limitation.

Regarding this clonotype: Its specificity is unknown.

Library construction for TCR beta used iRepertoire HTBI primers and Arm-PCR of CDR3 regions. TCRdb re-derived calls from the multiplex PCR reads in MiXCR, one entry per CDR3 protein. The repertoire includes around 400,000 distinct CDR3 sequences, about a sixth of them detected once, and about 20% sits in the top ten. The material was peripheral blood mononuclear cells (PBMCs), obtained at new diagnosis, from a patient treated with antithyroid drugs. The rearrangement links TRBV24-1 to TRBJ2-7; TRBD1 agrees at 8 bases. The sequence derives from a female donor with Graves disease. For the CDR3, the DNA is TGTGCCACCAGTGACTCAAGGACAGGGAACCCCTACGAGCAGTACTTC. Translated: CATSDSRTGNPYEQYF.